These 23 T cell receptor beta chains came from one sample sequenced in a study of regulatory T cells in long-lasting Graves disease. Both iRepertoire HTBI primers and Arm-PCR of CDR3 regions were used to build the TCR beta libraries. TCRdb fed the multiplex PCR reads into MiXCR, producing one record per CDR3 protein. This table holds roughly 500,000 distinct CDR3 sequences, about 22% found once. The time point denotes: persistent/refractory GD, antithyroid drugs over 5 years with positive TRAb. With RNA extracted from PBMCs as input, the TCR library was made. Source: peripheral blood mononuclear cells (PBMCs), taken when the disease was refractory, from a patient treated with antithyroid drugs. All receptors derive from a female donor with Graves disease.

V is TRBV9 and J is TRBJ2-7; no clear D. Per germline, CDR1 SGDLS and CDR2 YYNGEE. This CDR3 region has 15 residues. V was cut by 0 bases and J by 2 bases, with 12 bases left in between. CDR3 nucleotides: TGTGCCAGCAGCGTAGGTGGAGACGGCCCCTACGAGCAGTACTTC. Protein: CASSVGGDGPYEQYF.

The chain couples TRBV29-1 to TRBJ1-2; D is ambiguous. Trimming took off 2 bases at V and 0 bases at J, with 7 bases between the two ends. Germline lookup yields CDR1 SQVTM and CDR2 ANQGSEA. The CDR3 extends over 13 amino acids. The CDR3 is CSVERSSNYGYTF. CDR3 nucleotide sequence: TGCAGCGTTGAACGAAGTTCTAACTATGGCTACACCTTC.

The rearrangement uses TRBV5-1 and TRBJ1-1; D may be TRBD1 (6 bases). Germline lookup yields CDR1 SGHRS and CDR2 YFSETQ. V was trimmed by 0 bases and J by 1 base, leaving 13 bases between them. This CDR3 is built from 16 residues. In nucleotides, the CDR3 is TGCGCCAGCAGCTTGGCTTGGGGGCTTGGGAACACTGAAGCTTTCTTT. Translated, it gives CASSLAWGLGNTEAFF.

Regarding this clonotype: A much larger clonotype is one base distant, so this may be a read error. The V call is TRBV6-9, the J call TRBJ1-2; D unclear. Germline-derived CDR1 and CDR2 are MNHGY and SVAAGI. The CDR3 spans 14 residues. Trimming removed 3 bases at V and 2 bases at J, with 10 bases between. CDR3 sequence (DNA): TGTGCCAGCAGTTACTCTGGCGAGAACTATGGCTACACCTTC. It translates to CASSYSGENYGYTF.

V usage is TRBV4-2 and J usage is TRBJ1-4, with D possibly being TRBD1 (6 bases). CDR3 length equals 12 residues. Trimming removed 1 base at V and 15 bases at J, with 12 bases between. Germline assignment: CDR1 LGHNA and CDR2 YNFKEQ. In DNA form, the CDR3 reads TGTGCCAGCAGCCAAGTACAGGGTCTTGTGTTTTTT. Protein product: CASSQVQGLVFF.

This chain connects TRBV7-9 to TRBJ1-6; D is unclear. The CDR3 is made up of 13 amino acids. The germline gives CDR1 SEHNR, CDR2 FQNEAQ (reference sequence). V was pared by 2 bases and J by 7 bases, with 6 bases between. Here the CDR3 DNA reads TGTGCCAGCAGCTTATCCATGAATTCACCCCTCCACTTT. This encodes CASSLSMNSPLHF.

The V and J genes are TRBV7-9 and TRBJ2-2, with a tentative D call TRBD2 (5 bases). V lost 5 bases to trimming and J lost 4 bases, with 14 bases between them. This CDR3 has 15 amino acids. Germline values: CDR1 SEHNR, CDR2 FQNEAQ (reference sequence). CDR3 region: CASSNRRDGTGELFF. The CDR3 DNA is TGTGCCAGCAGCAATCGCCGGGATGGCACCGGGGAGCTGTTTTTT.

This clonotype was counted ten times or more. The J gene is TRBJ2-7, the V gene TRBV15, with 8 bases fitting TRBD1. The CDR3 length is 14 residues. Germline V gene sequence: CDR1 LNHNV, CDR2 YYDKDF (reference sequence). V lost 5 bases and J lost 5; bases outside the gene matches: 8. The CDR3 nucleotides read TGTGCCACCAGCCGAAGTCAGGGGGCGAACGAGCAGTACTTC. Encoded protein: CATSRSQGANEQYF.

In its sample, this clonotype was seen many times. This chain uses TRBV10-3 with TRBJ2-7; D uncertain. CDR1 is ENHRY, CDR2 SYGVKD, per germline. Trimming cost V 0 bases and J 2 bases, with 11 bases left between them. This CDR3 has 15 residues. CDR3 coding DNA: TGTGCCATCAGTGAGTCGGGTAGTTTAACCTACGAGCAGTACTTC. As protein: CAISESGSLTYEQYF.

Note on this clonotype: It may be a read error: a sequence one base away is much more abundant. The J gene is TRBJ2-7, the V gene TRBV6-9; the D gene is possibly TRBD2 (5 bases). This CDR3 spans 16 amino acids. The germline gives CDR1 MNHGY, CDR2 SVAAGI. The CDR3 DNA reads TGTACCAGCAGTTACGTCGGGGTGCGGACCGCCTACGAGCAGTACTTC. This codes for CTSSYVGVRTAYEQYF.

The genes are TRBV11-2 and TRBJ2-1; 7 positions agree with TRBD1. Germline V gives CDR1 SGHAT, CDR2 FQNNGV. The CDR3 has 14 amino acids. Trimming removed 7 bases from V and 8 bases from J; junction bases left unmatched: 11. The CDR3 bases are TGTGCCAGCACCCCAGGGGGTAATCGGGATGAGCAGTTCTTC. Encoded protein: CASTPGGNRDEQFF.

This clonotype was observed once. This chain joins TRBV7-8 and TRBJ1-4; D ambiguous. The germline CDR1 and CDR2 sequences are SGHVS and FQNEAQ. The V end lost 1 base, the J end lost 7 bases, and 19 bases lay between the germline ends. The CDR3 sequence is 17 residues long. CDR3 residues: CASSLGGGEPGVEKLFF. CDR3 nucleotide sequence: TGTGCCAGCAGCTTAGGTGGTGGGGAGCCGGGAGTTGAAAAACTGTTTTTT.

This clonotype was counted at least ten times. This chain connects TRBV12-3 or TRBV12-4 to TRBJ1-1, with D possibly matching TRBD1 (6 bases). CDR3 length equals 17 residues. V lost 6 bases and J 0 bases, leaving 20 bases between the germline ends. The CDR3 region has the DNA TGTGCCAGCAGGGAGGGGGGGTTTGGCGGAATGAACACTGAAGCTTTCTTT. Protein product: CASREGGFGGMNTEAFF.

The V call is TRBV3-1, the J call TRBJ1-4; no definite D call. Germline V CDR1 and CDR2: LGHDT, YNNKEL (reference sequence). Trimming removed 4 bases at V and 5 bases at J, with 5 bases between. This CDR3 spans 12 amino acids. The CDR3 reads CASSRLNEKLFF. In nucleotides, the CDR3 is TGTGCCAGCAGCCGCTTGAATGAAAAACTGTTTTTT.

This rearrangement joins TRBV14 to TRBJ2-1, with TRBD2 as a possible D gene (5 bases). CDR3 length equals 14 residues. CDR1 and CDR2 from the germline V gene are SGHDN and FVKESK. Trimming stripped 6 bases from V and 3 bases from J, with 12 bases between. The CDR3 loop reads CASRSNGNYNEQFF. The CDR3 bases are TGTGCCAGCAGATCTAACGGGAACTACAATGAGCAGTTCTTC.

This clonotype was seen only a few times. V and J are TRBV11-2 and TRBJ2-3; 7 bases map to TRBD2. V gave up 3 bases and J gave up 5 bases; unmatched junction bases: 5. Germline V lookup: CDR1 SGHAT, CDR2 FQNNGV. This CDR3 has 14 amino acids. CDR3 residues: CASSFNGEGDTQYF. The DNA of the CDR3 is TGTGCCAGCAGCTTTAATGGGGAGGGAGATACGCAGTATTTT. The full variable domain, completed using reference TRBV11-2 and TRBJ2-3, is EAGVAQSPRYKIIEKRQSVAFWCNPISGHATLYWYQQILGQGPKLLIQFQNNGVVDDSQLPKDRFSAERLKGVDSTLKIQPAKLEDSAVYLCASSFNGEGDTQYFGPGTRLTVL.

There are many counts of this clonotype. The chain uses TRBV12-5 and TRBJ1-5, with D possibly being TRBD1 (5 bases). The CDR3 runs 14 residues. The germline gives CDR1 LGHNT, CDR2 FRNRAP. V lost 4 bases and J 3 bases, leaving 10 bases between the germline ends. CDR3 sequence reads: CASGYGGPNQPQHF. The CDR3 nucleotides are TGTGCTAGTGGTTACGGGGGACCCAATCAGCCCCAGCATTTT.

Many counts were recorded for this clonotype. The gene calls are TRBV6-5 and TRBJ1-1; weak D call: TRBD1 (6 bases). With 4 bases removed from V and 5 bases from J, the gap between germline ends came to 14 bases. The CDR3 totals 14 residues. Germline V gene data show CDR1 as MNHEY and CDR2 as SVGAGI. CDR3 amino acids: CASSFHRVGTEAFF. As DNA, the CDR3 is TGTGCCAGCAGTTTTCACAGGGTAGGGACTGAAGCTTTCTTT.

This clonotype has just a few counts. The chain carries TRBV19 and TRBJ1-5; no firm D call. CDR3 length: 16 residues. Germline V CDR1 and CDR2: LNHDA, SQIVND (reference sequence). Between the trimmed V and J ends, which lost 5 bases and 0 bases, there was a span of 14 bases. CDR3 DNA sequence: TGTGCCAGTAGTGCAGATCGGACTTATAGCAATCAGCCCCAGCATTTT. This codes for CASSADRTYSNQPQHF.

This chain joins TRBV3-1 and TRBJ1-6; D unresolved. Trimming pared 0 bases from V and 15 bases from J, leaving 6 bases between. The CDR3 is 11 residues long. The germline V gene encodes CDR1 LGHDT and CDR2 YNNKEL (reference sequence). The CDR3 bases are TGTGCCAGCAGCCAAGATGTCTACCTCCACTTT. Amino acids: CASSQDVYLHF.

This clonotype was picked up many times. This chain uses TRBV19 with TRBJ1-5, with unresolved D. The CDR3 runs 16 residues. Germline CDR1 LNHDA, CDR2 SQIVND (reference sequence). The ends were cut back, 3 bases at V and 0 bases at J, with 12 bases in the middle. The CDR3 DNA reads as TGTGCCAGTAGTATTAACACACGTTATAGCAATCAGCCCCAGCATTTT. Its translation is CASSINTRYSNQPQHF.

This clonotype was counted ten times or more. The CDR3 region has the DNA TGTGCCAGCAGTTACCAGGTACCGAGGACCGGGGAGCTGTTTTTT. Protein product: CASSYQVPRTGELFF. The chain links TRBV6-5 to TRBJ2-2, with D hard to call. Deletions cut 2 bases from V and 5 bases from J, with 12 bases between. Germline values: CDR1 MNHEY, CDR2 SVGAGI. CDR3 length equals 15 residues.

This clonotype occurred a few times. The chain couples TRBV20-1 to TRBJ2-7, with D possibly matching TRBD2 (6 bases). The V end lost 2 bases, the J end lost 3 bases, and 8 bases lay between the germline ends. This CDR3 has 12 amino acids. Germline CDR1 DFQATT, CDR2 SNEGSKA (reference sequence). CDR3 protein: CSARPGGYEQYF. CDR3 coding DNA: TGCAGTGCTAGACCCGGGGGCTACGAGCAGTACTTC.